This T cell receptor beta chain was found in a study of CDR3 diversity in severe acne. TCRdb re-derived calls from the PCR reads in MiXCR, one entry per CDR3 protein. The sample records tens of thousands of distinct CDR3 sequences, less than 65% being singletons. Germline CDR1 is SNHLY and CDR2 is FYNNEI. This CDR3 region has 15 residues. Trimming cost V 1 base and J 3 bases, with 12 bases left between them. This clonotype came up many times. The rearrangement joins TRBV2 to TRBJ1-2; a weak D match, TRBD1 (5 bases). The TCR originated in a male donor with severe acne vulgaris. The sequenced material came from blood. CDR3 DNA: TGTGCCAGCAGTGAAGACGGGGGAGAGGACTATGGCTACACCTTC. It is translated as CASSEDGGEDYGYTF.